One sample yielded the 10 T cell receptor beta chains listed below, sequenced in a study of shared clonotypes between healthy human individuals. Assay used: immunoSEQ multiplex PCR; TCRdb lists only in-frame clones, some missing. The data show about 2 million clones, roughly 95% seen once. The material sequenced was naive CD4+ T cells sorted from blood. Stated subset: CD45RA+ positively selected. The receptors here all came from a man in his late teens or twenties in good health.

This chain links TRBV10-3 with TRBJ1-2; D gene unclear. Germline V gene data show CDR1 as ENHRY and CDR2 as SYGVKD. Trimming took off 5 bases at V and 4 bases at J, with 17 bases between the two ends. The CDR3 totals 15 residues. The CDR3 DNA reads TGTGCCATCAGTCCCCGGGAGGACCCCTTCTATGGCTACACCTTC. This codes for CAISPREDPFYGYTF.

The chain recombines TRBV27 with TRBJ2-2; D is uncertain. This CDR3 has 16 amino acids. Germline lookup yields CDR1 MNHEY and CDR2 SMNVEV (reference sequence). Deletions cut 3 bases from V and 3 bases from J, with 14 bases between. The CDR3 sequence is CASSFIPPADTGELFF. CDR3 coding DNA: TGTGCCAGCAGTTTTATCCCTCCGGCAGACACCGGGGAGCTGTTTTTT.

This rearrangement joins TRBV18 to TRBJ2-5; no clear D gene. This CDR3 is built from 14 residues. V gave up 1 base and J gave up 1 base, with 7 bases separating them. Germline V gives CDR1 KGHSH, CDR2 LQKENI. For the CDR3, the DNA is TGTGCCAGCTCACCACTGTCGACCCAAGAGACCCAGTACTTC. Translation: CASSPLSTQETQYF.

V and J are TRBV30 and TRBJ1-5; 7 nucleotides match TRBD1. The CDR3 loop spans 17 amino acids. Trimming removed 0 bases from V and 0 bases from J; junction bases left unmatched: 8. CDR1 and CDR2 (germline): GTSNPN, SVGIG (reference sequence). The CDR3 DNA reads TGTGCCTGGAGTGTACCGGCAGGGGGTTATAGCAATCAGCCCCAGCATTTT. It translates to CAWSVPAGGYSNQPQHF.

This clone was counted once. This chain connects TRBV2 to TRBJ2-7, with 7 nucleotides matching TRBD2. Germline V gene lookup returns CDR1 SNHLY and CDR2 FYNNEI. This CDR3 comprises 13 residues. Trimming removed 8 bases from V and 5 bases from J; junction bases left unmatched: 9. CDR3 region: CASSRERSDEQYF. CDR3 bases: TGTGCCAGCTCGCGGGAGCGTAGCGACGAGCAGTACTTC. Full variable domain (outside the CDR3, taken from reference TRBV2 and TRBJ2-7): EPEVTQTPSHQVTQMGQEVILRCVPISNHLYFYWYRQILGQKVEFLVSFYNNEISEKSEIFDDQFSVERPDGSNFTLKIRSTKLEDSAMYFCASSRERSDEQYFGPGTRLTVT.

The gene calls are TRBV9 and TRBJ2-2, with D uncertain. CDR1 SGDLS and CDR2 YYNGEE come from the germline V gene. Trimming removed 4 bases from V and 4 bases from J, with 11 bases in between. The CDR3 totals 14 residues. CDR3 in DNA: TGTGCCAGCAGCAGAGAGGAAACCACCGGGGAGCTGTTTTTT. Translated: CASSREETTGELFF.

V usage is TRBV6-1 and J usage is TRBJ2-7; 7 nucleotides align to TRBD1. The length of the CDR3 is 14 residues. The germline CDR1 and CDR2 sequences are MNHNS and SASEGT. V lost 6 bases and J lost 5; bases outside the gene matches: 10. Here the CDR3 reads CASRIQGKKDEQYF. Here the CDR3 DNA reads TGTGCCAGCAGGATACAGGGGAAAAAGGACGAGCAGTACTTC.

CDR3 region: CASSLGRQNNRVDIQYF. In nucleotides, the CDR3 is TGTGCCAGCAGCTTGGGCAGACAGAACAACAGGGTTGACATTCAGTACTTC. V usage is TRBV5-8 and J usage is TRBJ2-4, with TRBD1 as a possible D gene (6 bases). Trimming took 0 bases from V and 8 from J, leaving 21 bases between them. The CDR3 length is 17 residues. The germline CDR1 and CDR2 sequences are SGHTS and YDEGEE.

The chain has TRBV4-3 and TRBJ2-2; D gene ambiguous. The CDR3 spans 17 residues. Trimming took off 0 bases at V and 3 bases at J, with 14 bases between the two ends. In germline, CDR1 is LGHNA, CDR2 YSLEER. Written as DNA, the CDR3 is TGCGCCAGCAGCCAAGAAGCAATAACAGACTACACCGGGGAGCTGTTTTTT. Translation gives CASSQEAITDYTGELFF.

The V call is TRBV6-5, the J call TRBJ2-3; a possible D gene is TRBD1 (5 bases). CDR3 length equals 14 residues. Per the germline V gene, CDR1 is MNHEY and CDR2 is SVGAGI. The germline V and J ends were trimmed by 6 bases and 7 bases, with 17 bases remaining between them. In DNA, the CDR3 is TGTGCCAGCAGGTCCACAGGAGACTCAAATACGCAGTATTTT. Translated, it gives CASRSTGDSNTQYF.